This TCR beta chain appears in the sequencing data of a study of graft-versus-host responses after intestinal transplantation. Only in-frame clones appear in the TCRdb table, and some are missing; sequencing was by immunoSEQ multiplex PCR. The sample has approximately 28,000 clones; around nine tenths are singletons. From germline, CDR1 is ENHRY and CDR2 SYGVKD. The CDR3 length is 16 residues. V lost 8 bases and J lost 2, with 22 bases in between. The TCR sequence derives from a human patient who received an intestinal transplant, so some T cells may come from the graft donor. V usage is TRBV10-3 and J usage is TRBJ2-7; TRBD2 is a possible D gene (6 bases). Sequences were derived from PBMCs, sampled 450 to 480 days after intestinal transplantation. As DNA, the CDR3 is TGTGCCATCGCCGAGGGAGGAGCCCTACCCGCCTACGAGCAGTACTTC. It translates to CAIAEGGALPAYEQYF.